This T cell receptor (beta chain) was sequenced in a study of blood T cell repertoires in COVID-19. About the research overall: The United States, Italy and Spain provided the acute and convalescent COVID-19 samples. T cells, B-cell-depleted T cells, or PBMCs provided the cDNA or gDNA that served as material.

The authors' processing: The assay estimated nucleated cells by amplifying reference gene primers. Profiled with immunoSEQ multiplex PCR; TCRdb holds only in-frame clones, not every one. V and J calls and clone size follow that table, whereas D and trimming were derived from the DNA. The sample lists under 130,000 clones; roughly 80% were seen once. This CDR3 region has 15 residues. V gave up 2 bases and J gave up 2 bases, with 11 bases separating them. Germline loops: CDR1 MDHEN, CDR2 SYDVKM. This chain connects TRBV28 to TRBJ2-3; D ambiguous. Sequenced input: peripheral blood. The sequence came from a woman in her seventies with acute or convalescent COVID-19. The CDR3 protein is CASSLGQTITDTQYF. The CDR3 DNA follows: TGTGCCAGCAGTTTAGGGCAGACGATCACAGATACGCAGTATTTT.